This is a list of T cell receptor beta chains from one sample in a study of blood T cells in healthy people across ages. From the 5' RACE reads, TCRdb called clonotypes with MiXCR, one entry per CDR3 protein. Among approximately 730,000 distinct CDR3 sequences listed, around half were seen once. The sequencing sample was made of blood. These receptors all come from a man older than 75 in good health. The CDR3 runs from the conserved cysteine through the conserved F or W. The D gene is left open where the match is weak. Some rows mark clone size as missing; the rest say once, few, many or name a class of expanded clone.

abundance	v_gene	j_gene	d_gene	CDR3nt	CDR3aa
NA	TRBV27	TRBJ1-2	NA	TGTGCCAGCAGTTCAACAGTGGGAAACTATGGCTACACCTTC	CASSSTVGNYGYTF
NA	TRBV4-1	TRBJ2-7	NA	TGCGCCAGCAGCCTCTCCGGGACGGACGACGAGCAGTACTTC	CASSLSGTDDEQYF
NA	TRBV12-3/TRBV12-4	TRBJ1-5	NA	TGTGCCAGCAGTTTGTACAGGGAGCGGAATCAGCCCCAGCATTTT	CASSLYRERNQPQHF
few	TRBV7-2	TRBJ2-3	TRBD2	TGTGCCAGCAGCCCGGGGACTAGCATCAATACGCAGTATTTT	CASSPGTSINTQYF
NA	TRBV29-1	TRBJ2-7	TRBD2	TGCAGCGTTGAACTAGCGGGAGGGCCCTCCTACAATGAGCAGTACTTC	CSVELAGGPSYNEQYF
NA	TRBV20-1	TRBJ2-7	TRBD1	TGCAGTGCTAGGGATGGACAGGGGATCGAGCAGTACTTC	CSARDGQGIEQYF
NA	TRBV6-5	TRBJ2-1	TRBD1	TGTGCCAGCAGTTACTCGGGTATGGGACAGGGGCGCGATGAGCAGTTCTTC	CASSYSGMGQGRDEQFF
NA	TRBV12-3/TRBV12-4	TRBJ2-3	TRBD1	TGTGCCGGCAGCCCCAGGTCCCGGGACAGGGACAGATACGCGTATTTT	CAGSPRSRDRDRYAYF
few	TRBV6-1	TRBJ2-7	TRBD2	TGTGCCAGCAGTGAAGGACTAGCGGGAGGCTACGAGCAGTACTTC	CASSEGLAGGYEQYF
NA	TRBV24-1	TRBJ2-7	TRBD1	TGTGCCACCAGCACCGACAGGGGAACCTACGAGCAGTACTTC	CATSTDRGTYEQYF
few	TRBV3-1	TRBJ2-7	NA	TGTGCCAGCAGCCCAGGGAATCACGAGCAGTACTTC	CASSPGNHEQYF
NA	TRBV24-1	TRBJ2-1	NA	TGTGCCACCAGTGATTTCTCACGGGACCGCGATGAGCAGTTCTTC	CATSDFSRDRDEQFF
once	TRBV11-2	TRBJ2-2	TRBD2	TGTGCCAGCAGCCCACTAGCGGGAGTGGTCGGGGAGCTGTTTTTT	CASSPLAGVVGELFF
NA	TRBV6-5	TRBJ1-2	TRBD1	TGTGCCAGCAGTGACAGGGTGGGGTATGGCTACACCTTC	CASSDRVGYGYTF
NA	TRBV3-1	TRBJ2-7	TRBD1	TGTGCCAGCAGCCATCCAGGGGGCTACGAGCAGTACTTC	CASSHPGGYEQYF
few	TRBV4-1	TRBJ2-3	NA	TGCGCCAGCAGCCAAGGAGGGTTGGACAGATACGCGTATTTT	CASSQGGLDRYAYF
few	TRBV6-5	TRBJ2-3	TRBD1	TGTGCCACCCGAGGGGGACAGCGGCACGATACGCAGTATTTT	CATRGGQRHDTQYF
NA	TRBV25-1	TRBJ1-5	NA	TGTGCCAGCAGTGCTACTCATAGCAATCAGCCCCAGCATTTT	CASSATHSNQPQHF
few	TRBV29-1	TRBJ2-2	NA	TGCAGCGTTGGGCAGACCGACACCGGGGAGCTGTTTTTT	CSVGQTDTGELFF
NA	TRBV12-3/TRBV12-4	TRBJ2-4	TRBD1	TGTGCCAGCAGCCCATCAGGGACAGGGGGCTATTTCATTCAGTACTTC	CASSPSGTGGYFIQYF
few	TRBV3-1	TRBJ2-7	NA	TGTGCCAGCAGCCCGAACGGGCTAAGCTACGAGCAGTACTTC	CASSPNGLSYEQYF
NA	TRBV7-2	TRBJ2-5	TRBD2	TGTGCCAGCAGCCACCATACTAGCGGGAGATCTGAGACCCAGTACTTC	CASSHHTSGRSETQYF
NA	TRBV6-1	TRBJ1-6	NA	TGTGCCAGCACTAACAGGCCGGGGAATTCACCCCTCCACTTT	CASTNRPGNSPLHF
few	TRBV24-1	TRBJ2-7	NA	TGTGCCACCAGTGATCCTACAGGGAGGTCCTACGAGCAGTACTTC	CATSDPTGRSYEQYF
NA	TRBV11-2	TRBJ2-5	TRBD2	TGTGCCAGCAGCTTAAACGGGAGGGAACGAGGAGAGACCCAGTACTTC	CASSLNGRERGETQYF
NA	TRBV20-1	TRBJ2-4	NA	TGCAGTGCGCCGCCTCTCCGACAGGGAGGAGACGTAGCCAAAAACATTCAGTACTTC	CSAPPLRQGGDVAKNIQYF
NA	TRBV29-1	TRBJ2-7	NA	TGCAGCGCCGCGACTCTCTGCGAGCAGTACTTC	CSAATLCEQYF
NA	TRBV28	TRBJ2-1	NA	TGTGCCAGCAACGCCCAGGGGCGGACTTCTGATAATGAGCAGTTCTTC	CASNAQGRTSDNEQFF
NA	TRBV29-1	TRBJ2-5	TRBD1	TGCAGCGTTGCTAAGGGACAGGGGGCACGAGAGACCCAGTACTTC	CSVAKGQGARETQYF
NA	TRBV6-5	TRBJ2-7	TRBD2	TGTGCCAGCAAGGGACTAGTGGAGGACGAGCAGTACTTC	CASKGLVEDEQYF
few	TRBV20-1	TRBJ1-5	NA	TGCAGTGCTCGGACAGAATCGTTAAGCGGCAATCAGCCCCAGCATTTT	CSARTESLSGNQPQHF
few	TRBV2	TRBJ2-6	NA	TGTGCCAGCAGTGCCAACTCTGGGGCCAACGTCCTGACTTTC	CASSANSGANVLTF
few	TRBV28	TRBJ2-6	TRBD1	TGTGCCAGCAGTTCCACAGGGGTTTCCGGGGCCAACGTCCTGACTTTC	CASSSTGVSGANVLTF
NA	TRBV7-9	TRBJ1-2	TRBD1	TGTGCCAGCAGCCGCGCTGGGGGGACAGGGGACGGCTACACCTTC	CASSRAGGTGDGYTF
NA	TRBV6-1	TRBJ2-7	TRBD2	TGTGCCAGCAGTTCCACATGGACTAGCGGGAGTCACGAGCAGTACTTC	CASSSTWTSGSHEQYF
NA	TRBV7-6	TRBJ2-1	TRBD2	TGTGCCAGCAGCTTACTAGCGGGGCTGAGCTCCTACAATGAGCAGTTCTTC	CASSLLAGLSSYNEQFF
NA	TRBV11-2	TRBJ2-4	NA	TGTGCCAGCAGCTTAAACAGAGCCAAAAACATTCAGTACTTC	CASSLNRAKNIQYF
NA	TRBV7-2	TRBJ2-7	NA	TGTGCCATCCGCGGAGGGATCTACGAGCAGTACTTC	CAIRGGIYEQYF
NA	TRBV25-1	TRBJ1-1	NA	TGTGCCAGCAAGGCAGGGTCCTTTAACACTGAAGCTTTCTTT	CASKAGSFNTEAFF
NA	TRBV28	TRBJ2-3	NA	TGTGCCAGCAGTACCGGGACAACTAGCGCAGATACGCAGTATTTT	CASSTGTTSADTQYF
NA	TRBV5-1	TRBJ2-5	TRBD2	TGCGCCAGCAGCGTTAGCGGGGGCGGGTATGAGCAGTACTTC	CASSVSGGGYEQYF
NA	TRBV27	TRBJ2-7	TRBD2	TGTGCCAGCAGTTTATCTAGGATAGCGGGAGGCTCCTACGAGCAGTACTTC	CASSLSRIAGGSYEQYF
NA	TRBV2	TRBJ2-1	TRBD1	TGTGCCAGCAGGGAACGCGACCCCCCGTACCAGGGGGATGAGCAGTTCTTC	CASRERDPPYQGDEQFF
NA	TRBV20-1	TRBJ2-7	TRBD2	TGCAGTGCTAGGGGGACTAGCGGGAGTCGGAATGAGCAGTACTTC	CSARGTSGSRNEQYF
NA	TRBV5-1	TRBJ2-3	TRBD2	TGCGCCAGCAGCCTACGGACTAGCGGTTATATCCCTAGCACAGATACGCAGTATTTT	CASSLRTSGYIPSTDTQYF
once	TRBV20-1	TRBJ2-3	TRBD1	TGCAGTGTAGGGGGCGCCTACACAGATACGCAGTATTTT	CSVGGAYTDTQYF
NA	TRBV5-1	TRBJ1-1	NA	TGCGCCAGCAGCTTGGAGGCAGGGAACACTGAAGCTTTCTTT	CASSLEAGNTEAFF
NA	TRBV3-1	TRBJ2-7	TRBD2	TGTGCCAGCAGCCAAGTGGGAGGGATCGGCGAGCAGTACTTC	CASSQVGGIGEQYF
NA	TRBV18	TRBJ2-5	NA	TGTGCCAGCTCACCACCTGCGGGGCAAGAGACCCAGTACTTC	CASSPPAGQETQYF
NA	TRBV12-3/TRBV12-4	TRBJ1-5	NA	TGTGCCAGCAGTTTGGGCAGGGCCTGGCCCCAGCATTTT	CASSLGRAWPQHF
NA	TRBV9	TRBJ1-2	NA	TGTGCCAGCAGCGTCTTGGGTACCTATGGCTACACCTTC	CASSVLGTYGYTF
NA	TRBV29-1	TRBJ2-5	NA	TGCAGCGTTACAGGTCTTCAGAAGACCCAGTACTTC	CSVTGLQKTQYF